This TCR beta chain was retrieved from a study of Tregs in tolerant kidney transplant recipients. Findings and limits, study-wide: Biological reproducibility was not directly addressed, but technical replication error appeared minimal.

Unstimulated Tregs (CD4+CD25+CD127-) and CD4+CD25- non-Tregs were sorted from PBMCs. Produced via immunoSEQ multiplex PCR; TCRdb's table is partial and in-frame only. This table holds over 50,000 clones, around 82% found once. Turning to this clone: Its antigen is currently unknown.

The clonotype was recovered from a human donor in good health. Sequenced material: CD4+ T cells from blood.

For the CDR3, the DNA is TGCGCCAGCGGTTCACAAAGTCGGGCCAACGTCCTGACTTTC. Protein product: CASGSQSRANVLTF. The chain has TRBV5-1 and TRBJ2-6, with D hard to call. The V and J ends lost 7 bases and 5 bases respectively, with 13 bases between them. There are 14 residues in the CDR3. CDR1 and CDR2 from the germline V gene are SGHRS and YFSETQ.